Each of the 23 T cell receptor beta chains below was sequenced from the same sample in a study of T cell responses to AZD1222 COVID-19 vaccine. TCRdb keeps only in-frame clones here, not all; method: immunoSEQ multiplex PCR. The sample lists about 120,000 clones; about 94% were seen once. The sequencing used peripheral blood, collected 28 days after the second AZD1222 dose. Receptors were obtained from an adult who received the AZD1222 COVID-19 vaccine.

This rearrangement joins TRBV27 to TRBJ2-7; possibly TRBD1 for D (6 bases). CDR3 size: 15 residues. Germline assignment: CDR1 MNHEY and CDR2 SMNVEV (reference sequence). The germline V and J ends were trimmed by 7 bases and 6 bases, with 22 bases remaining between them. DNA for the CDR3: TGTGCCAGCAAAAGTAAGGGCGCCAGGGGATTCGAGCAGTACTTC. Translating it yields CASKSKGARGFEQYF.

This clone is a singleton in its sample. The V gene is TRBV10-2, the J gene TRBJ2-1; 15 bases line up with TRBD2. V was pared by 6 bases and J by 10 bases, with 10 bases of the junction left unmatched. The germline V gene has CDR1 WSHSY and CDR2 SAAADI. This CDR3 spans 16 amino acids. CDR3 region: CASSRGLAGGPGEQFF. The CDR3, as DNA: TGCGCCAGCAGCCGTGGACTAGCGGGGGGGCCCGGGGAGCAGTTCTTC.

This clone was found a few times. The V and J genes are TRBV5-6 and TRBJ1-3, with D tentatively TRBD1 (5 bases). From germline, CDR1 is SGHDT and CDR2 YYEEEE. The V end was cut by 5 bases, the J end by 2 bases, with 11 bases between. The CDR3 runs to 14 residues. CDR3 loop: CASSYRFTGNTIYF. DNA of the CDR3: TGTGCCAGCAGTTACAGGTTCACTGGAAACACCATATATTTT.

This clone was counted only a few times. The chain is built from TRBV19 and TRBJ2-2, with 10 bases lining up with TRBD1. The CDR3 sequence is 16 residues long. The germline V gene encodes CDR1 LNHDA and CDR2 SQIVND (reference sequence). Trimming took 5 bases from V and 5 from J; bases not matched to a gene: 8. The CDR3 DNA follows: TGTGCCAGTAGTCTAATTGGACAGGGGGGTACCGGGGAGCTGTTTTTT. It codes for CASSLIGQGGTGELFF.

This chain joins TRBV6-5 and TRBJ2-7, with 13 bases fitting TRBD2. With 0 bases clipped from V and 3 bases from J, the junction kept 2 bases outside the gene matches. CDR3 length: 16 residues. CDR1 and CDR2 from the germline V gene are MNHEY and SVGAGI. CDR3 protein: CASSYSRLAGGYEQYF. DNA for the CDR3: TGTGCCAGCAGTTACTCCAGACTAGCGGGGGGCTACGAGCAGTACTTC.

V gene TRBV6-6 combines with J gene TRBJ1-2; TRBD1 aligns across 8 bases. Germline V gene data show CDR1 as MNHNY and CDR2 as SVGAGI (reference sequence). Unmatched junction bases numbered 8, after V lost 5 bases and J lost 6 bases. The length of the CDR3 is 14 residues. CDR3 bases: TGTGCCAGCAGTGCCGGAGACAGGGGAAATGGCTACACCTTC. Residues: CASSAGDRGNGYTF.

This rearrangement joins TRBV14 to TRBJ1-2; D is ambiguous. CDR3 size: 13 residues. Trimming took 0 bases from V and 4 from J, leaving 6 bases between them. CDR1 and CDR2 (germline): SGHDN, FVKESK. This CDR3 is CASSQEGFYGYTF. CDR3 coding DNA: TGTGCCAGCAGCCAAGAGGGCTTCTATGGCTACACCTTC. Based on the CDR3 plus reference TRBV14 and TRBJ1-2, the full variable domain is EAGVTQFPSHSVIEKGQTVTLRCDPISGHDNLYWYRRVMGKEIKFLLHFVKESKQDESGMPNNRFLAERTGGTYSTLKVQPAELEDSGVYFCASSQEGFYGYTFGSGTRLTVV.

The CDR3 spells CASSLAGNGYTF. The DNA for the CDR3 is TGCGCCAGCAGCTTGGCCGGGAATGGCTACACCTTC. The V call is TRBV5-1, the J call TRBJ1-2, with unresolved D. V gave up 0 bases and J gave up 6 bases, with 6 bases separating them. The V gene's germline CDR1 is SGHRS and CDR2 YFSETQ. This CDR3 region has 12 residues.

V usage is TRBV5-5 and J usage is TRBJ1-1; D unclear. V was pared by 0 bases and J by 12 bases, with 15 bases between. Germline CDR1 SGHKS, CDR2 YYEKEE (reference sequence). The length of the CDR3 is 13 residues. The CDR3, as DNA: TGTGCCAGCAGCTTGGGATTCTTGATCGCTTCTTTCTTT. Its protein is CASSLGFLIASFF.

This chain joins TRBV4-2 and TRBJ1-5; TRBD1 matches 8 bases. The CDR3 sequence is 17 residues long. Germline CDR1 and CDR2: LGHNA and YNFKEQ. Trimming cost V 0 bases and J 5 bases; bases outside gene matches: 9. The CDR3 reads CASSQDSSGQEHQPQHF. The CDR3 DNA follows: TGTGCCAGCAGCCAAGATTCATCGGGACAGGAACATCAGCCCCAGCATTTT.

In this sample, this clone turned up once. The CDR3 nucleotides read TGTGCCAGCAGCCACCGGGGGGGACTAGCGGGAGGAGGGATATACGAGCAGTACTTC. Protein sequence: CASSHRGGLAGGGIYEQYF. The chain couples TRBV4-2 to TRBJ2-7, with 15 bases identical to TRBD2. J was trimmed by 4 bases and V by 3 bases; bases with no gene match: 13. Germline CDR1 LGHNA, CDR2 YNFKEQ. This CDR3 has 19 residues.

The genes are TRBV6-4 and TRBJ1-1, with TRBD1 matching over 7 bases. CDR1 and CDR2 from the germline V gene are MRHNA and SNTAGT. The CDR3 has 13 residues. The V gene end was trimmed by 9 bases and the J gene end by 6 bases; junction bases not matched to a gene: 10. The CDR3 region has the DNA TGTGCCAGTCCTTCCCACAGGGGCCCTGAAGCTTTCTTT. It encodes CASPSHRGPEAFF.

This chain connects TRBV14 to TRBJ2-7; no clear D gene. CDR3 length: 14 residues. Germline V gene sequence: CDR1 SGHDN, CDR2 FVKESK. V was clipped by 1 base and J by 1 base, with 8 bases between them. This CDR3 reads CASSQVPESYEQYF. The CDR3 bases are TGTGCCAGCAGCCAAGTCCCCGAATCCTACGAGCAGTACTTC.

The rearrangement joins TRBV14 to TRBJ2-1; 11 bases match TRBD2. The trim removed 4 bases at V and 3 bases at J, leaving 5 bases unmatched. Germline V lookup: CDR1 SGHDN, CDR2 FVKESK. The CDR3 contains 16 residues. The CDR3: CASSLRLAGRYNEQFF. For the CDR3, the DNA is TGTGCCAGCAGCCTCCGACTAGCGGGGCGCTACAATGAGCAGTTCTTC.

The J gene is TRBJ1-2, the V gene TRBV9, with D perhaps matching TRBD1 (5 bases). V lost 4 bases and J lost 5, with 21 bases in between. Per germline, CDR1 SGDLS and CDR2 YYNGEE. CDR3 length: 16 residues. In nucleotides, the CDR3 is TGTGCCAGCAGCTCTCGCCGGGACGCACTCTTTTATGGCTACACCTTC. It is translated as CASSSRRDALFYGYTF. The complete variable domain, with remaining parts taken from reference TRBV9 and TRBJ1-2, reads DSGVTQTPKHLITATGQRVTLRCSPRSGDLSVYWYQQSLDQGLQFLIQYYNGEERAKGNILERFSAQQFPDLHSELNLSSLELGDSALYFCASSSRRDALFYGYTFGSGTRLTVV.

V and J are TRBV4-1 and TRBJ2-1; TRBD2 is a possible D gene (6 bases). The CDR3 is 13 residues long. Trimming removed 4 bases from V and 3 bases from J, with 7 bases in between. Germline V gene sequence: CDR1 MGHRA, CDR2 YSYEKL. The CDR3 region is CASSPDYYNEQFF. The CDR3 coding sequence is TGCGCCAGCAGCCCGGACTACTACAATGAGCAGTTCTTC.

The chain carries TRBV6-1 and TRBJ2-1; unclear D gene. The CDR3 is 15 amino acids. Germline-derived CDR1 and CDR2 are MNHNS and SASEGT. With 2 bases removed from V and 0 bases from J, the gap between germline ends came to 8 bases. Written as DNA, the CDR3 is TGTGCCAGCAGTGAAAGGCGAAACTCCTACAATGAGCAGTTCTTC. Amino acid sequence: CASSERRNSYNEQFF.

The V call is TRBV30, the J call TRBJ2-7; TRBD1 aligns across 9 bases. The V gene's germline CDR1 is GTSNPN and CDR2 SVGIG (reference sequence). There are 16 residues in the CDR3. V shed 2 bases and J 6 bases; nucleotides not matched to a gene: 14. In DNA form, the CDR3 reads TGTGCCTGGAGTCTTATGGCGACAGGGGGGTTCGGCGAGCAGTACTTC. Translation gives CAWSLMATGGFGEQYF.

CDR3 DNA sequence: TGTGCCAGCAGTGATCAGGGAGAACCTTATGGCTACACCTTC. This codes for CASSDQGEPYGYTF. The chain couples TRBV6-1 to TRBJ1-2; possible D gene TRBD1, 5 bases. Germline lookup yields CDR1 MNHNS and CDR2 SASEGT. Trimming pared 3 bases from V and 5 bases from J, leaving 13 bases between. The CDR3 has 14 amino acids.

This chain joins TRBV5-1 and TRBJ1-2, with D unclear. In germline, CDR1 is SGHRS, CDR2 YFSETQ. Deletions cut 7 bases from V and 4 bases from J, with 8 bases between. The CDR3 runs 11 residues. The CDR3 is CASFFLYGYTF. Written as DNA, the CDR3 is TGCGCCAGCTTTTTCCTCTATGGCTACACCTTC.

The chain links TRBV7-6 to TRBJ2-3, with 9 positions matching TRBD1. Germline V gene sequence: CDR1 SGHVS, CDR2 FNYEAQ. With V trimmed by 2 bases and J by 6 bases, 6 bases remained unmatched. This CDR3 has 15 residues. The CDR3 nucleotides read TGTGCCAGCAGCTTACAAACAGGGGGCCTCGATACGCAGTATTTT. Its protein is CASSLQTGGLDTQYF.

This sequence joins TRBV7-2 and TRBJ1-1; TRBD1 matches 10 bases. V shed 5 bases and J 11 bases; nucleotides not matched to a gene: 11. Germline V gives CDR1 SGHTA, CDR2 FQGNSA. The CDR3 sequence is 14 residues long. In DNA, the CDR3 is TGTGCCAGCAGCCAGGACAGGGGGAGACGTAACGCTTTCTTT. Translation gives CASSQDRGRRNAFF.

This clone was seen just once. The rearrangement uses TRBV7-9 and TRBJ1-6; TRBD1 matches 7 bases. The V gene end was trimmed by 5 bases and the J gene end by 5 bases; junction bases not matched to a gene: 3. CDR1 and CDR2 (germline): SEHNR, FQNEAQ (reference sequence). CDR3 length equals 14 residues. The CDR3 nucleotides read TGTGCCAGCAGCGCCACAGGGGATAATTCACCCCTCCACTTT. It encodes CASSATGDNSPLHF.